This T cell receptor beta chain derives from a study of blood T cell repertoires in COVID-19. For the study at large: Collection of acute and convalescent COVID-19 samples took place in the United States, Italy and Spain. T cells, B-cell-depleted T cells, or PBMCs supplied cDNA or gDNA.

Germline CDR1 and CDR2: SGHTA and FQGTGA. After removal of 5 bases from V and 7 bases from J, the junction contained 6 bases not matched to a gene. The CDR3 sequence is 15 residues long. Methods used by the authors: Reference gene primer amplification yielded estimated nucleated cell counts. Assay used: immunoSEQ multiplex PCR; TCRdb lists only in-frame clones, some missing. V and J calls and clone size are given by that table; D and trimming were obtained from the DNA. Among tens of thousands of clones listed, 85% to 90% were seen once. Sequencing was performed on peripheral blood. The origin of this receptor is a human donor with active COVID-19. The donor label of this sample is uncertain. V is TRBV7-3 and J is TRBJ2-3, with TRBD2 matching 13 bases. Here the CDR3 reads CASSQGLAGFNTQYF. DNA of the CDR3: TGTGCCAGCAGCCAGGGACTAGCGGGATTTAATACGCAGTATTTT.